This T cell receptor beta chain derives from a study of OX40 agonist ivuxolimab in advanced cancers. Across the whole study: Patients receiving dose escalation had hepatocellular carcinoma, melanoma, renal cell or head and neck cancer. Study-level results: Low normalized T-cell clonal expansion also characterized some of the nonresponders.

Concerning this clone itself: The antigen remains undetermined.

This CDR3 region has 16 residues. Germline V lookup: CDR1 SGHNT, CDR2 YYREEE (reference sequence). Germline trimming cut 4 bases from V and 0 bases from J; bases unmatched to any gene: 5. Method: immunoSEQ multiplex PCR; TCRdb's copy keeps in-frame clones and lacks some. In the table there are tens of thousands of clones, roughly 90% of which are singletons. The chain links TRBV5-4 to TRBJ1-1; 11 bases align to TRBD1. This receptor was identified in an adult with an advanced solid tumor such as melanoma, head and neck, liver or kidney cancer. The sample here was CD4+ or CD8+ T cells sorted from blood, taken in a trial of the OX40 agonist ivuxolimab. CDR3 coding DNA: TGTGCCAGCAGCCCCGGACAGGGGGCCGTGAACACTGAAGCTTTCTTT. It codes for CASSPGQGAVNTEAFF.